These 4 T cell receptor beta chains came from one sample sequenced in a study of blood T cell repertoires in COVID-19. Generated by immunoSEQ multiplex PCR, the TCRdb table keeps only in-frame clones and is missing some. This sample has some 110,000 clones, with roughly 89% found just once. Sequencing was carried out using peripheral blood. The receptors here all came from a middle-aged man with acute or convalescent COVID-19.

This clone was seen only once. The chain joins TRBV12-5 to TRBJ1-6; D not certain. The CDR3 runs to 14 residues. Germline V gene sequence: CDR1 LGHNT, CDR2 FRNRAP. V was cut by 7 bases and J by 9 bases, with 16 bases left in between. The CDR3 here is CASAGDSASSPLHF. CDR3 bases: TGTGCTAGTGCGGGAGACTCGGCCAGTTCACCCCTCCACTTT.

The chain employs TRBV9 and TRBJ1-6; D is unresolved. The germline CDR1 and CDR2 sequences are SGDLS and YYNGEE. This CDR3 region has 13 residues. V was clipped by 7 bases and J by 9 bases, with 14 bases between them. CDR3 DNA sequence: TGTGCCAGCCGTGAGGGCCCAATTTCACCCCTCCACTTT. It specifies CASREGPISPLHF.

This chain joins TRBV29-1 and TRBJ2-7; 7 nucleotides line up with TRBD1. The CDR3 totals 13 residues. Germline values: CDR1 SQVTM, CDR2 ANQGSEA. Losses at the gene ends were 3 bases for V and 2 bases for J; bases not matched to a gene: 4. DNA for the CDR3: TGCAGCGTTGACGGGGACAGCCCCTACGAGCAGTACTTC. It translates to CSVDGDSPYEQYF.

V is TRBV27 and J is TRBJ2-7, with D perhaps matching TRBD1 (5 bases). CDR3 length: 15 amino acids. The V gene's germline CDR1 is MNHEY and CDR2 SMNVEV (reference sequence). V was trimmed by 6 bases and J by 2 bases, leaving 17 bases between them. The CDR3 DNA reads as TGTGCCAGCAGGACTTGGGCCAAAGGGGCCTACGAGCAGTACTTC. Translating gives CASRTWAKGAYEQYF.